This T cell receptor (beta chain) was sequenced in a study of shared clonotypes between healthy human individuals (dated by TCRdb to 2019 to 2021). About the investigation overall: The cohort comprised a couple of women and a few men aged 18 to 49 years. Per donor, leukapheresis produced somewhere between about 0.85 and 10 billion PBMCs. To estimate repertoire size and how much clonotypes are shared between individuals, the study performed deep sequencing of blood TCR repertoires from roughly five healthy adults. To increase sequencing depth and limit assay-specific biases, different laboratories used diverse techniques to prepare libraries and sequence TCR repertoires. For each donor, CD4 naive and CD4 memory were each given three plates, CD8 naive was given two plates, and CD8 memory was given one plate. General findings and caveats noted by the study authors: Estimated clonotype richness was generally larger for naive than for memory subsets. Sampling was limited to blood, and TCR repertoires in tissue likely differ from TCR repertoires in blood. Compared with non-shared clonotypes, clonotypes shared by all four sorted-subset donors had higher generation probabilities. About 4.5% of naive CD4, 3% to 4% of naive CD8, roughly 2.4% of memory CD4, and approximately 0.39% of memory CD8 clonotypes were shared across several donors. Even with the large sequencing depth, rarefaction of the sorted-subset datasets indicated that sequencing was incomplete. Because the study included only a small number of donors, the genetic and exposure-history diversity represented was limited. Pairwise subsampling indicated that sequencing depth was expected to affect the degree of clonotype sharing among donors.

Using the deep immunoSEQ assay, multiplex PCR amplified TCR CDR3 regions from genomic DNA. Genomic DNA extracted from each cell subset was distributed evenly over all wells of several immunoSEQ 96-well plates, and each plate served as one replicate. For sorted subsets, each replicate PCR was loaded with 200 ng genomic DNA, equivalent to 30,000 or so T cell genomes. The purified libraries were quantified using a Qubit 3.0 fluorometer, sized with a Bioanalyzer 2100, and then quantified again using the KAPA Library Quantification kit. Every immunoSEQ 96-well plate was sequenced on a dedicated single-read 150-cycle Illumina NextSeq 550 flow cell. The original methods were these. Because the immunoSEQ output included only junctional sequences and no quality scores, the filtering could not be the same as the filtering used for full-length reads. Sequences were annotated with PyIR, a Python wrapper for IgBLAST v1.9, and V/J genes and CDR3 were assigned using IMGT germline references. Reads were filtered out if the reads had weak V/J assignments (E-value above 1e-6), no CDR3, stop codons, out-of-frame junctions, or ambiguous translated residues. V3J clonotypes were defined as sequences sharing an identical inferred V gene, J gene, and CDR3 amino acid sequence. To compute the percentage overlap between repertoires, the number of shared unique clonotypes was divided by the size of the smaller repertoire. Three approaches were used to assess repertoire richness: RTK rarefaction, the Chao1 estimator, and Recon v2.1 estimates of unobserved clonotypes. OLGA was used to compute generation probabilities for all TCRbeta clonotypes that the gDNA method yielded from a few donors. TCRdb obtained this table from immuneACCESS and retained in-frame rearrangements with V and J assigned. These tables miss some clones; where compared with another copy, unresolved V genes account for less than half of the shortfall, and the remainder is unexplained. V, J and clone size are taken as reported in that table, and D and trimming were inferred from the DNA itself. The sample data list millions of clones, and 90% to 95% of these were observed just once. Clones ranked in the top ten supply roughly 0.14% of the sample.

According to the germline V gene (reference sequence), CDR1 reads GTSNPN and CDR2 reads SVGIG. Trimming leaves V shorter by 1 base and J shorter by 7 bases, with the junction holding 3 bases beyond the gene matches. Including the terminal cysteine and phenylalanine, the CDR3 comprises 13 residues. This entry keeps only the CDR3 DNA: 39 bases, framed from base 1. Donors were healthy HIV-negative adults with no recently reported acute infections or vaccinations. Only Caucasian adults living in Nashville, Tennessee, USA were represented among the donors. CD4+ T cells were enriched by magnetic negative selection, after which naive cells were positively selected on CD45RA and the negative fraction was taken as the memory subset. After blood collection by leukapheresis, PBMCs were isolated using Ficoll-Histopaque density gradient centrifugation and then cryopreserved in the vapor phase of liquid nitrogen. Analytical flow cytometry was used to check the purity and quantity of every magnetically sorted T cell population. Each sorted fraction had its genomic DNA isolated and then quantified by UV absorbance on a Nanodrop 2000c.

Of note for this clone: The clone's antigen remains unknown. Per-nucleotide qualities are absent, and no much larger clonotype sits a single base away.

Sequencing input: naive CD4+ T cells sorted from blood. The intended sense of this specimen's cell subset or site label: CD45RA+ positively selected. This TCR came from a man between 18 and 29 years old in good health. Rearrangement joined TRBV30 to TRBJ2-3; the junction holds 9 bases that match TRBD2. The CDR3 reads as follows: CAWSEAGGHTQYF. The DNA is TGTGCCTGGAGTGAAGCGGGGGGCCATACGCAGTATTTT.